The clone carrying this TCR beta chain was observed a few times. The ends were cut back, 1 base at V and 3 bases at J, with 13 bases in the middle. Germline V gene sequence: CDR1 DFQATT, CDR2 SNEGSKA (reference sequence). The CDR3 spans 15 residues. One entry per CDR3 protein results from TCRdb running MiXCR on the RT-PCR reads. The data hold about 700,000 distinct CDR3 sequences, with 14% observed a single time. The chain has TRBV20-1 and TRBJ2-1; no clear D. This clonotype was sampled from a female donor in good health, serving as a healthy control. The sequenced material came from memory CD4+ T cells from blood. The CDR3 loop reads CSARGLEMYYNEQFF. The CDR3 nucleotides are TGCAGTGCTAGAGGCCTGGAGATGTACTACAATGAGCAGTTCTTC.